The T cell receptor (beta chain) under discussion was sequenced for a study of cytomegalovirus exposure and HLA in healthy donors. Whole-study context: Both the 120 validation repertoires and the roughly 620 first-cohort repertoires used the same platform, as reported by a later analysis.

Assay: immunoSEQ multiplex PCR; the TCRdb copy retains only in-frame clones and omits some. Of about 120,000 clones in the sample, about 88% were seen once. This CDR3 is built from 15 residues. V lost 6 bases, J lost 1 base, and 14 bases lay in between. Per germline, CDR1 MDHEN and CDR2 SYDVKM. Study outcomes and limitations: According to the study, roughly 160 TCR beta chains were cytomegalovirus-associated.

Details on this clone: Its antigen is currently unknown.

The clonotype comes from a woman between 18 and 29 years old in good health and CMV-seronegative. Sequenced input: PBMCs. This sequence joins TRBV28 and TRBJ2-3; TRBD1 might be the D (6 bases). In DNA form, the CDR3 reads TGTGCCAGCAGCCCTGGGTGGGGGCGCACAGATACGCAGTATTTT. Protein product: CASSPGWGRTDTQYF. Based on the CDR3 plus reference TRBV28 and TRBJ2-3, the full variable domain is DVKVTQSSRYLVKRTGEKVFLECVQDMDHENMFWYRQDPGLGLRLIYFSYDVKMKEKGDIPEGYSVSREKKERFSLILESASTNQTSMYLCASSPGWGRTDTQYFGPGTRLTVL.